Below, 19 T cell receptor beta chains from the same sample are listed, as sequenced in a study of blood T cell repertoires in COVID-19. The table came from immunoSEQ multiplex PCR; TCRdb's copy has only in-frame clones and leaves some out. The table has about 300,000 clones, 70% to 90% seen once. Sequenced sample: PBMCs or T cells enriched from blood (not recorded which). The receptors shown here come from a man aged 25-40 years who had recovered from COVID-19.

The chain joins TRBV27 to TRBJ1-4, with D unclear. CDR1 and CDR2 from the germline V gene are MNHEY and SMNVEV (reference sequence). CDR3 length: 14 amino acids. Trimming took 7 bases from V and 4 from J, leaving 13 bases between them. As DNA, the CDR3 is TGTGCCAGCACTCCCGTAGTAAGTAATGAAAAACTGTTTTTT. The encoded protein is CASTPVVSNEKLFF.

Only one count was recorded for this clone. The chain links TRBV5-6 to TRBJ2-1, with TRBD1 matching 9 bases. Germline CDR1 is SGHDT and CDR2 is YYEEEE. V was clipped by 3 bases and J by 3 bases; unmatched bases: 10. The CDR3 extends over 17 amino acids. In DNA form, the CDR3 reads TGTGCCAGCAGCTACCCCGAGGGGACAGGGCACTACAATGAGCAGTTCTTC. Its protein is CASSYPEGTGHYNEQFF. Supplemented by reference TRBV5-6 and TRBJ2-1, the full variable domain reads DAGVTQSPTHLIKTRGQQVTLRCSPKSGHDTVSWYQQALGQGPQFIFQYYEEEERQRGNFPDRFSGHQFPNYSSELNVNALLLGDSALYLCASSYPEGTGHYNEQFFGPGTRLTVL.

The chain has TRBV4-2 and TRBJ2-3; TRBD2 agrees at 7 bases. CDR1 and CDR2 (germline): LGHNA, YNFKEQ. V lost 4 bases, J lost 2 bases, and 15 bases stayed unmatched. This CDR3 region has 18 residues. DNA of the CDR3: TGTGCCAGCAGCCCCTCCCCCCAGCGGGGACCGGCCACAGATACGCAGTATTTT. Translation: CASSPSPQRGPATDTQYF.

The chain's CDR3 is CASSETQGGSYTF. CDR3 sequence (DNA): TGTGCCAGCAGTGAAACCCAGGGGGGATCCTACACCTTC. The chain links TRBV6-1 to TRBJ1-2; 7 bases line up with TRBD1. Germline-derived CDR1 and CDR2 are MNHNS and SASEGT. The CDR3 contains 13 residues. V shed 2 bases and J 10 bases; nucleotides not matched to a gene: 7.

This chain links TRBV2 with TRBJ1-4; D not certain. V was cut by 5 bases and J by 11 bases, with 15 bases left in between. The CDR3 has 13 amino acids. Germline V gene sequence: CDR1 SNHLY, CDR2 FYNNEI. The CDR3 DNA follows: TGTGCCAGCAGTATAGATGCCCTCGGGAAACTGTTTTTT. Translation gives CASSIDALGKLFF.

The rearrangement links TRBV27 to TRBJ1-6; 7 bases are a match to TRBD1. This CDR3 has 17 residues. Germline CDR1 is MNHEY and CDR2 is SMNVEV (reference sequence). Germline trimming cut 6 bases from V and 7 bases from J; bases unmatched to any gene: 15. The CDR3 DNA sequence: TGTGCCAGCAGCCTAAGGACGCAGAAGACAGGGAATTCACCCCTCCACTTT. Protein sequence: CASSLRTQKTGNSPLHF.

V gene TRBV29-1 combines with J gene TRBJ2-7; 10 positions match TRBD2. V lost 6 bases, J lost 2 bases, and 4 bases stayed unmatched. CDR3 size: 13 residues. CDR1 SQVTM and CDR2 ANQGSEA come from the germline V gene. The CDR3 region is CSVTSGETYEQYF. CDR3 sequence (DNA): TGCAGCGTCACTAGCGGGGAAACCTACGAGCAGTACTTC.

The chain has TRBV6-5 and TRBJ2-1, with 7 bases identical to TRBD2. V lost 2 bases to trimming and J lost 5 bases; unmatched junction nucleotides: 9. CDR1 is MNHEY, CDR2 SVGAGI, per germline. There are 16 residues in the CDR3. CDR3 DNA sequence: TGTGCCAGCAGTTACAAAGGGCGGGCGGGGGACAATGAGCAGTTCTTC. As protein: CASSYKGRAGDNEQFF.

The gene calls are TRBV19 and TRBJ1-1; tentatively, D is TRBD1 (6 bases). Trimming stripped 3 bases from V and 3 bases from J, with 14 bases between. The CDR3 totals 15 residues. CDR1 and CDR2 (germline): LNHDA, SQIVND (reference sequence). This chain's CDR3 is CASSMYDTGYTEAFF. CDR3 DNA: TGTGCCAGTAGTATGTATGACACAGGGTACACTGAAGCTTTCTTT.

The chain has TRBV29-1 and TRBJ1-4; D is unresolved. CDR1 and CDR2 from the germline V gene are SQVTM and ANQGSEA. V lost 5 bases to trimming and J lost 4 bases, with 11 bases between them. The CDR3 loop spans 13 amino acids. The CDR3 here is CSVSWRGNEKLFF. The CDR3 nucleotides are TGCAGCGTTAGCTGGCGGGGTAATGAAAAACTGTTTTTT. The full variable domain, its missing parts supplied by reference TRBV29-1 and TRBJ1-4, is SAVISQKPSRDICQRGTSLTIQCQVDSQVTMMFWYRQQPGQSLTLIATANQGSEATYESGFVIDKFPISRPNLTFSTLTVSNMSPEDSSIYLCSVSWRGNEKLFFGSGTQLSVL.

This rearrangement joins TRBV30 to TRBJ1-2; D unclear. Per germline, CDR1 GTSNPN and CDR2 SVGIG (reference sequence). The CDR3 spans 12 residues. The V end lost 2 bases, the J end lost 2 bases, and 6 bases lay between the germline ends. In DNA form, the CDR3 reads TGTGCCTGGAGTCGGTTGAACTATGGCTACACCTTC. Its protein is CAWSRLNYGYTF.

CDR3: CATSDTRLAGVADTQYF. The CDR3 DNA reads TGTGCCACCAGTGATACCCGGTTAGCGGGGGTGGCAGATACGCAGTATTTT. This chain uses TRBV24-1 with TRBJ2-3; TRBD2 matches 9 bases. Germline values: CDR1 KGHDR, CDR2 SFDVKD. Unmatched junction bases numbered 10, after V lost 3 bases and J lost 4 bases. The CDR3 runs to 17 residues.

The chain uses TRBV13 and TRBJ2-7; 8 positions match TRBD1. Per the germline V gene, CDR1 is PRHDT and CDR2 is FYEKMQ (reference sequence). This CDR3 has 13 amino acids. The junction had 3 bases not matched to a gene; V was cut back by 2 bases and J by 6 bases. The CDR3 here is CASSLQGAVEQYF. For the CDR3, the DNA is TGTGCCAGCAGCTTACAGGGGGCGGTCGAGCAGTACTTC.

This chain connects TRBV7-9 to TRBJ2-1; the match to TRBD2 covers 10 bases. The CDR3 is 14 amino acids. The V gene's germline CDR1 is SEHNR and CDR2 FQNEAQ (reference sequence). V shed 1 base, J shed 9 bases, and the junction held 3 bases outside the gene matches. The CDR3 region is CASSLDLAGAEQFF. The DNA for the CDR3 is TGTGCCAGCAGCTTAGACCTAGCGGGGGCTGAGCAGTTCTTC.

V usage is TRBV5-1 and J usage is TRBJ2-7; possible D gene TRBD2, 6 bases. Germline V gives CDR1 SGHRS, CDR2 YFSETQ. Trimming left V 0 bases short and J 6 bases short, with 13 bases between. CDR3 length: 14 residues. For the CDR3, the DNA is TGCGCCAGCAGCTTGGGGGAGGAAGGGCGCGAGCAGTACTTC. It encodes CASSLGEEGREQYF.

The rearrangement joins TRBV5-4 to TRBJ2-1; 8 bases map to TRBD2. This CDR3 contains 16 residues. Looked up from germline, CDR1 is SGHNT and CDR2 is YYREEE (reference sequence). J was trimmed by 1 base and V by 2 bases; bases with no gene match: 5. CDR3 protein: CASSFFRGGSYNEQFF. As DNA, the CDR3 is TGTGCCAGCAGCTTCTTCCGCGGGGGGTCCTACAATGAGCAGTTCTTC.

The chain recombines TRBV3-1 (or the pseudogene TRBV3-2) with TRBJ1-2, with TRBD1 matching 8 bases. Trimming at V came to 1 base and at J to 2 bases, leaving 3 bases not matched to a gene. This CDR3 comprises 15 residues. Germline V gene lookup returns CDR1 LGHDT and CDR2 YNNKEL (reference sequence). The CDR3 protein is CASSQADRANYGYTF. CDR3 DNA sequence: TGTGCCAGCAGCCAAGCGGACAGGGCGAACTATGGCTACACCTTC.

The chain links TRBV11-3 to TRBJ1-5; D not certain. The CDR3 has 16 amino acids. The V gene lost 4 bases and the J gene lost 4 bases, with 17 bases spanning the gap. Germline V gives CDR1 SGHNT, CDR2 YENEEA. For the CDR3, the DNA is TGTGCCAGCAGCTCCGAATCGGAGGCGTGTAATCAGCCCCAGCATTTT. Translated: CASSSESEACNQPQHF.

With regard to this clone: At one end, the junction sequence differs from germline, possibly due to a read error. The gene calls are TRBV7-7 and TRBJ2-2, with 10 bases lining up with TRBD1. The CDR3 has 15 residues. Per the germline V gene, CDR1 is SSHAT and CDR2 is FNYEAQ (reference sequence). DNA for the CDR3: TGTGCTAGCAGCTTAGCGACAGGGGGCATCGGGGAGCTGTTTTTT. Its translation is CASSLATGGIGELFF.